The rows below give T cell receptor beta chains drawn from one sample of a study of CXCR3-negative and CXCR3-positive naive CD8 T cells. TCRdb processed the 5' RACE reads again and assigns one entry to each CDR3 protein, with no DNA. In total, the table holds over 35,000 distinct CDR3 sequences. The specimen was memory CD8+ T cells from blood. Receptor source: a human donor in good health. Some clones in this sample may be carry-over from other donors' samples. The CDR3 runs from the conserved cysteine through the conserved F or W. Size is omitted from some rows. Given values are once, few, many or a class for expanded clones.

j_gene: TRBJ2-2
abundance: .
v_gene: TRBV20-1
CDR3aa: CSAKNLLAGGDIGELFF

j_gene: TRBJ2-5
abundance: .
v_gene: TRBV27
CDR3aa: CASIRGETQYF

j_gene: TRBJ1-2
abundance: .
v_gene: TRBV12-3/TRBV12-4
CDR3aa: CASSSGTSYTF

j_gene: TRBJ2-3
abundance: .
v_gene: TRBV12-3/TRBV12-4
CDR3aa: CASSPDSTDTQYF

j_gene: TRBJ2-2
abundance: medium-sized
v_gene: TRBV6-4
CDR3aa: CASSDGTSTGELFF

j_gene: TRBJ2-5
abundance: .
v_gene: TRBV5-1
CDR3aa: CASSLRGRTQETQYF

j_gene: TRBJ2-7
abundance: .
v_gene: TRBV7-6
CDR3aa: CASSYRGVVDEQYF

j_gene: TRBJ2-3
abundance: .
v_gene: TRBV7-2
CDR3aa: CASSLGRTPVSWTDTQYF

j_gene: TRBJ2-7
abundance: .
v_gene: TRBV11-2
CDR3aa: CASSLGGVYEQYF

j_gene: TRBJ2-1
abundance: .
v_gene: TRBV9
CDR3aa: CASSVGGETYNEQFF

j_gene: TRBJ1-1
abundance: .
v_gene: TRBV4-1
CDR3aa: CASSQDPVRITEAFF

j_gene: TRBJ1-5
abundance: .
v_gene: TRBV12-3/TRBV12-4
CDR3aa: CASSPDVTSNQPQHF

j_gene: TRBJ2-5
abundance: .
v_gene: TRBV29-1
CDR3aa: CSVEPGEETQYF

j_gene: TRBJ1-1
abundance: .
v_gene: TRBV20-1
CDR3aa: CGAPPGSSNTEAFF

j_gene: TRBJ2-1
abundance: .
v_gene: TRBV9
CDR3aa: CASSVGTGYNEQFF

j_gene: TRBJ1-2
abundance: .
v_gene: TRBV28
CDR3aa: CASGTGRISNYGYTF

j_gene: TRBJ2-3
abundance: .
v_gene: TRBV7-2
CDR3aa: CASSWGADPATDTQYF

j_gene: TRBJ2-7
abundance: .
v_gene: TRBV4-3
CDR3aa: CASSQDAGGRELYEQYF

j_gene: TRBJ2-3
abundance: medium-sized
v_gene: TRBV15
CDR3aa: CATSSNREGQDTQYF

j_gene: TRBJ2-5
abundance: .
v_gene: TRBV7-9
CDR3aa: CASRDTLEETQYF

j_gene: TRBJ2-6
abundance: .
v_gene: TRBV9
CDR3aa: CASSSPWVSGANVLTF

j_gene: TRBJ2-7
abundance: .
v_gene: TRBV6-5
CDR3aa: CASPGGSSYEQYF

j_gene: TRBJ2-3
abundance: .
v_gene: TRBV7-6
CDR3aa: CASSLAPSTDTQYF

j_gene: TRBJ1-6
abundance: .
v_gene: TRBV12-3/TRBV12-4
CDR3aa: CASSLGGGSPLHF

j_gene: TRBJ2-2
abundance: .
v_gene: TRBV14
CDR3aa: CASSQMTGVAGELFF

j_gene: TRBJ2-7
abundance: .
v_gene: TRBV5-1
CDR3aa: CASRVGGNPYEQYF

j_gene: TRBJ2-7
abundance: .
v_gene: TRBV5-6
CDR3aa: CASTRGLTYEQYF

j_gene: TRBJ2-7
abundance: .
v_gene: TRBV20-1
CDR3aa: CSAGLSAGGPYEQYF

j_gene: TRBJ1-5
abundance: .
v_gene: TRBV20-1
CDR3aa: CSAREPRAGNQPQHF

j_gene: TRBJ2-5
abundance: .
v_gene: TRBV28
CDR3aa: CASSLLSDQETQYF

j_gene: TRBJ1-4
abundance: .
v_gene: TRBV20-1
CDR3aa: CSAPSWGSNEKLFF

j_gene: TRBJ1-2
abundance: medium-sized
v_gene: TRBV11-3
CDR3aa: CASSLDRAGRSPYGYTF

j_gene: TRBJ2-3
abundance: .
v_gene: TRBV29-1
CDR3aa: CSVDGPTTDTQYF

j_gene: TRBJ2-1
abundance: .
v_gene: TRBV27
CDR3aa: CASSSGLAGGPYNEQFF

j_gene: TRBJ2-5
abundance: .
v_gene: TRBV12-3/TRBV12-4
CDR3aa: CASSSILRETQYF

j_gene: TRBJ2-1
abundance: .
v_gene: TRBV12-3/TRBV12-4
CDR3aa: CASSFLPGGWTNEQFF

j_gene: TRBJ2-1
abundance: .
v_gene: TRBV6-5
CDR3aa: CASSTIDREQFF

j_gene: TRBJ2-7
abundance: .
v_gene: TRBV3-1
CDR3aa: CASSQVWPDEQYF

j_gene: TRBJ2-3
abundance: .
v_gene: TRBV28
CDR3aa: CASSWATDTQYF

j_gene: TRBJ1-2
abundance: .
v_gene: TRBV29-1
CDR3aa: CSVGGPGTRADGYTF

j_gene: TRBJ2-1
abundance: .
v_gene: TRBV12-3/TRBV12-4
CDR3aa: CASSPLAGGFNEQFF

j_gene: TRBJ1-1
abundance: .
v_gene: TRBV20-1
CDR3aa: CSAGGTGHTEGFF

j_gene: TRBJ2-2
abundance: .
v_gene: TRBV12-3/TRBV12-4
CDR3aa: CASSFANTGELFF

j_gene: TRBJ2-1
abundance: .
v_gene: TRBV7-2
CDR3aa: CASSLTMTGYEQFF

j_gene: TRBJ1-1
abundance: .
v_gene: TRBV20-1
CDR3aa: CSATQWGTGNTEAFF

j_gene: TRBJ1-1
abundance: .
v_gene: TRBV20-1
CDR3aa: CSAPDGQITEAFF

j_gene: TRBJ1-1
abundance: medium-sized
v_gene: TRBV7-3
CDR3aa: CASSLGGVTEAFF

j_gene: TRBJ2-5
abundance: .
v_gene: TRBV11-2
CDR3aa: CASSPTRDYLQETQYF